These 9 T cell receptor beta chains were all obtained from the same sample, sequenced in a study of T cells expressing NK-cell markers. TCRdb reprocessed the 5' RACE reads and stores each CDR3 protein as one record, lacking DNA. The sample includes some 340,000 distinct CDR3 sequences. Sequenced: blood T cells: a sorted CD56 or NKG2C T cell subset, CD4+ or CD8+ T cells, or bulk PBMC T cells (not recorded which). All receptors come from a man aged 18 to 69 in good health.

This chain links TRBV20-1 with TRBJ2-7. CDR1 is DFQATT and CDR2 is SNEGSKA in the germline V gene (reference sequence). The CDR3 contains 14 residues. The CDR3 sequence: CSAMVGGGSYEQYF.

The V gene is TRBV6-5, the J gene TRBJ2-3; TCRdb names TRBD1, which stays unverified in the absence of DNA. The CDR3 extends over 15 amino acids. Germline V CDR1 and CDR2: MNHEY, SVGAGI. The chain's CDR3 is CASSYSRRESDTQYF.

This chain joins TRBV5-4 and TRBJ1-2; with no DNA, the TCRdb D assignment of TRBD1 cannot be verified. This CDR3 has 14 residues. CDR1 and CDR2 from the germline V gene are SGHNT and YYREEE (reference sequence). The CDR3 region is CASTLGGTGDGYTF.

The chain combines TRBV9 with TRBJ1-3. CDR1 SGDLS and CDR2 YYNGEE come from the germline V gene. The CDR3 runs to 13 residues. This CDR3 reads CASSQEGGNTIYF.

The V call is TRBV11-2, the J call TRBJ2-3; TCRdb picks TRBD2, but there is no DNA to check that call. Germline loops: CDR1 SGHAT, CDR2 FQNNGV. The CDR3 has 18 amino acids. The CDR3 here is CASSLGTSGGSSTDTQYF.

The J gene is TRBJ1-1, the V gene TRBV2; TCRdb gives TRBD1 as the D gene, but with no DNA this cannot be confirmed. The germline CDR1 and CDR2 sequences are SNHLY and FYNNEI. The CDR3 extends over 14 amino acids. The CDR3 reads CASSGNTGHTEAFF.

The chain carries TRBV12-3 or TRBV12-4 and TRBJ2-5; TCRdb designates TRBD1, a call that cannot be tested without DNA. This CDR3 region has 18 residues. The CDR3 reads CASSFSGGRLLTQETQYF.

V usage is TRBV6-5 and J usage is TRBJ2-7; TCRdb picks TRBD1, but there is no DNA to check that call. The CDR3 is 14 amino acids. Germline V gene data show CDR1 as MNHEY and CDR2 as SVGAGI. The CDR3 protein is CASSYTGKAGEQYF.

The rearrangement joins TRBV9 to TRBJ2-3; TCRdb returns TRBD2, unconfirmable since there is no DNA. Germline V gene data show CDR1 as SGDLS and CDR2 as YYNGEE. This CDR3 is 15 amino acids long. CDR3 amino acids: CASSAYGTSGDTQYF.